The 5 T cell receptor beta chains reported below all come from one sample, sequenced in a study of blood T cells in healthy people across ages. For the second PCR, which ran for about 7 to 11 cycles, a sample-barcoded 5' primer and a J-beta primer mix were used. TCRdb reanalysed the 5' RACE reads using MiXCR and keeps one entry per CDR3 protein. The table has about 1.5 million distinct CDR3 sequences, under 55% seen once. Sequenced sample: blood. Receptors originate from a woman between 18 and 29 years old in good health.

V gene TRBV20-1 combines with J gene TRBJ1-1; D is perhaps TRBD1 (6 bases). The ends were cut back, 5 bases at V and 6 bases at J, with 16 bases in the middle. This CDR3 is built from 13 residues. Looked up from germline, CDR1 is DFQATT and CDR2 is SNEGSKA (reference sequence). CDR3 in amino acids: CSAPIYRASEAFF. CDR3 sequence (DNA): TGCAGTGCTCCCATCTACAGGGCCTCTGAAGCTTTCTTT.

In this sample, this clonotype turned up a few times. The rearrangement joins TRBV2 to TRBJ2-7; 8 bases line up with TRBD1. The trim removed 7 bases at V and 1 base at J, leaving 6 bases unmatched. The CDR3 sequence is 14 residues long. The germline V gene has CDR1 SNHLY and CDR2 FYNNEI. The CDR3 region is CASNRDRISYEQYF. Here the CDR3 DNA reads TGTGCCAGCAATAGGGACAGGATATCCTACGAGCAGTACTTC.

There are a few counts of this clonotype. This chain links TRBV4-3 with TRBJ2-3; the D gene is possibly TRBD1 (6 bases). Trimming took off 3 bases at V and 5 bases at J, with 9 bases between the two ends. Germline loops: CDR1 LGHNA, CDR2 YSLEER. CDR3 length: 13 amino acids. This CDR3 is CASSHSQGDTQYF. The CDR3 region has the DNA TGCGCCAGCAGCCACTCACAGGGAGATACGCAGTATTTT.

CDR3 DNA sequence: TGTGCCAGCAGCTTAGTGGGTGGATCTAGCGGGGGGCCCCCCTACAATGAGCAGTTCTTC. Protein sequence: CASSLVGGSSGGPPYNEQFF. The V call is TRBV7-9, the J call TRBJ2-1; TRBD2 agrees at 11 bases. Germline V gene lookup returns CDR1 SEHNR and CDR2 FQNEAQ (reference sequence). The ends lost 1 base at V and 2 bases at J; junction bases unmatched: 13. The CDR3 loop spans 20 amino acids.

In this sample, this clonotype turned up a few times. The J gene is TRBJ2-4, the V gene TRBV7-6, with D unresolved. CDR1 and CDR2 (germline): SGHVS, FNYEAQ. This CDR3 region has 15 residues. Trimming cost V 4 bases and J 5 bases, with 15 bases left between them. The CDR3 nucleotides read TGTGCCAGCAGCTCGGACCCAACGGGTCAAAACATTCAGTACTTC. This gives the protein CASSSDPTGQNIQYF.